Below, 13 T cell receptor beta chains from the same sample are listed, as sequenced in a study of blood T cells in healthy people across ages. Then a second PCR, running roughly 6 to 12 cycles, was carried out with a sample-barcoded 5' primer and a J-beta primer mix. In TCRdb, the 5' RACE reads were re-called with MiXCR into one record per CDR3 protein. Seen here are some 1.5 million distinct CDR3 sequences, roughly 27% observed once, and the top ten hold approximately 7.7%. The sequenced material came from blood. All receptors come from a woman younger than 45 in good health.

A remark on this clonotype: A junction end diverges from the germline sequence, so it may reflect a read error. The chain links TRBV2 to TRBJ2-1, with TRBD1 as a possible D gene (5 bases). The CDR3 spans 13 residues. Germline V gene sequence: CDR1 SNHLY, CDR2 FYNNEI. The CDR3 region has the DNA TGTGCCAGCAGTGGAGTAAGTCAGGGTTTGAAAGAGTTC. Translation gives CASSGVSQGLKEF.

This clonotype was counted a few times. The chain has TRBV20-1 and TRBJ2-7; 7 bases align to TRBD2. From germline, CDR1 is DFQATT and CDR2 SNEGSKA (reference sequence). CDR3 length: 13 amino acids. V shed 3 bases, J shed 3 bases, and the junction held 5 bases outside the gene matches. In nucleotides, the CDR3 is TGCAGTGCTAGGTCAGGGAGGGACTACGAGCAGTACTTC. Amino acid sequence: CSARSGRDYEQYF.

V gene TRBV12-3 or TRBV12-4 combines with J gene TRBJ2-7; 7 positions agree with TRBD2. V gave up 3 bases and J gave up 4 bases; unmatched junction bases: 6. The CDR3 length is 14 residues. The CDR3 loop reads CASSFGGDFYEQYF. The CDR3 DNA sequence: TGTGCCAGCAGTTTTGGGGGGGACTTTTACGAGCAGTACTTC.

The genes are TRBV12-3 or TRBV12-4 and TRBJ1-4; 7 bases are a match to TRBD1. V trimming: 6 bases; J trimming: 6 bases; junction bases outside the gene matches: 7. The CDR3 spans 14 residues. CDR3 residues: CASSQRQGYEKLFF. The CDR3 DNA sequence: TGTGCCAGCAGCCAACGACAGGGATATGAAAAACTGTTTTTT.

The J gene is TRBJ2-4, the V gene TRBV25-1, with 8 nucleotides matching TRBD2. The CDR3 runs to 15 residues. Germline V gives CDR1 MGHDK, CDR2 SYGVNS. Trimming at V came to 3 bases and at J to 7 bases, leaving 8 bases not matched to a gene. CDR3: CASSDTSGGVNIQYF. The CDR3 coding sequence is TGTGCCAGCAGTGATACTAGCGGAGGGGTGAACATTCAGTACTTC.

Concerning this clonotype: Given a much more abundant clone one base away, this may be a read error. The CDR3 loop is CASSPQAGVYNEQYF. DNA for the CDR3: TGTGCCAGCAGTCCACAAGCGGGCGTGTACAATGAGCAGTACTTC. V is TRBV6-6 and J is TRBJ2-5; the D gene is possibly TRBD2 (6 bases). V lost 5 bases to trimming and J lost 11 bases, with 24 bases between them. Germline CDR1 and CDR2: MNHNY and SVGAGI (reference sequence). This CDR3 contains 15 residues.

The chain recombines TRBV5-1 with TRBJ2-7, with D unresolved. Germline assignment: CDR1 SGHRS and CDR2 YFSETQ. V lost 2 bases and J lost 10, with 10 bases in between. This CDR3 has 11 residues. The DNA of the CDR3 is TGCGCCAGCAGCTTCGGAAACATCCAGTACTTC. This codes for CASSFGNIQYF.

V gene TRBV11-2 combines with J gene TRBJ2-5; possible D gene TRBD2, 6 bases. Germline V gives CDR1 SGHAT, CDR2 FQNNGV. CDR3 length: 16 residues. V shed 1 base and J shed 5 bases, with 17 bases lying between them. CDR3 protein: CASSLGEGGIAETQYF. CDR3 DNA sequence: TGTGCCAGCAGCTTAGGCGAGGGAGGAATAGCGGAGACCCAGTACTTC. The full variable domain, its missing parts supplied by reference TRBV11-2 and TRBJ2-5, is EAGVAQSPRYKIIEKRQSVAFWCNPISGHATLYWYQQILGQGPKLLIQFQNNGVVDDSQLPKDRFSAERLKGVDSTLKIQPAKLEDSAVYLCASSLGEGGIAETQYFGPGTRLLVL.

The chain is built from TRBV29-1 and TRBJ2-1; 11 bases map to TRBD2. CDR1 and CDR2 (germline): SQVTM, ANQGSEA. The CDR3 spans 13 residues. V was clipped by 6 bases and J by 10 bases; unmatched bases: 8. Here the CDR3 reads CSVTSGDLPEQFF. In DNA form, the CDR3 reads TGCAGCGTGACTAGCGGGGACTTGCCAGAGCAGTTCTTC.

A word on this clonotype: It is likely a read error, because the conserved phenylalanine at the end of the CDR3 is missing. CDR3 loop: CSARVAGGYEQYC. In nucleotides, the CDR3 is TGCAGTGCTAGAGTTGCGGGGGGCTACGAGCAGTACTGC. The chain links TRBV20-1 to TRBJ2-7, with TRBD2 identical over 8 bases. CDR1 and CDR2 from the germline V gene are DFQATT and SNEGSKA (reference sequence). V trimming: 1 base; J trimming: 3 bases; junction bases outside the gene matches: 2. The length of the CDR3 is 13 residues.

A remark on this clonotype: One base away lies a much larger clone, so this may be a sequencing read error. V usage is TRBV6-2 or TRBV6-3 and J usage is TRBJ2-1; no clear D. Germline V gene lookup returns CDR1 MNHEY and CDR2 SVGEGT. The CDR3 covers 13 residues. The CDR3 sequence is CPSVQRVYNEQFF. The CDR3 coding sequence is TGTCCCAGTGTTCAAAGGGTCTACAATGAGCAGTTCTTC.

This clonotype was found many times. The J gene is TRBJ2-7, the V gene TRBV10-3; D assignment may be TRBD1 or TRBD2 (5 bases each). V lost 10 bases to trimming and J lost 0 bases, with 10 bases between them. Germline CDR1 and CDR2: ENHRY and SYGVKD. The CDR3 has 12 amino acids. For the CDR3, the DNA is TGTGCCACCCGGGACGACTCCTACGAGCAGTACTTC. Protein sequence: CATRDDSYEQYF.

Ten or more counts support this clonotype. The CDR3 protein is CSVSGTGSSYEQYF. As DNA, the CDR3 is TGCAGCGTTTCAGGGACAGGGAGCTCCTACGAGCAGTACTTC. The chain joins TRBV29-1 to TRBJ2-7, with 9 nucleotides matching TRBD1. Per germline, CDR1 SQVTM and CDR2 ANQGSEA. Trimming removed 5 bases from V and 0 bases from J; junction bases left unmatched: 5. The CDR3 has 14 residues.